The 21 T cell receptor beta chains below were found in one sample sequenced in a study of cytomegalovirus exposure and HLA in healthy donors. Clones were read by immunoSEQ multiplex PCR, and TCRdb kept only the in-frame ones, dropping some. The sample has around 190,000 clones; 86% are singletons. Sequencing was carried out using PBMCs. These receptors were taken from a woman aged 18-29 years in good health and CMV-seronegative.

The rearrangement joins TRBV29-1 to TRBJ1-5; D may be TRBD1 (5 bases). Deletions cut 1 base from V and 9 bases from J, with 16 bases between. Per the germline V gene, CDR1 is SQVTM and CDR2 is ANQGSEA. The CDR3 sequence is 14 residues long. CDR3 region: CSVEAKDSLRPQHF. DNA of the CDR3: TGCAGCGTTGAAGCAAAAGACAGTCTCCGGCCCCAGCATTTT.

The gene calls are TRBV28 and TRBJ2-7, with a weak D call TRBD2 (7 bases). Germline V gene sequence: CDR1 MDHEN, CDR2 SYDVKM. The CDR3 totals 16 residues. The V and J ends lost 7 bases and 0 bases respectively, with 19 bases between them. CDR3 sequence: CASKGGGPRASYEQYF. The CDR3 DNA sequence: TGTGCCAGCAAGGGGGGGGGACCCCGGGCCTCCTACGAGCAGTACTTC.

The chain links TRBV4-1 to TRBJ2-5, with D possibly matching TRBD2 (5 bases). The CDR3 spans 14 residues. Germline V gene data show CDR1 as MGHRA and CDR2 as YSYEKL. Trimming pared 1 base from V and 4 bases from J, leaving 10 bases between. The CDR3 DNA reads TGCGCCAGCAGCCAAGCCGGGGTGGGAGAGACCCAGTACTTC. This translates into CASSQAGVGETQYF.

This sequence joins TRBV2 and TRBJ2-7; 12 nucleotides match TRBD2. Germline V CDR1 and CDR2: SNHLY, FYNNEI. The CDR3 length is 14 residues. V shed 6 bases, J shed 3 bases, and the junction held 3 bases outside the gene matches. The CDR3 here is CASRGLAGHYEQYF. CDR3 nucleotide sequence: TGTGCCAGCAGAGGACTAGCGGGACACTACGAGCAGTACTTC.

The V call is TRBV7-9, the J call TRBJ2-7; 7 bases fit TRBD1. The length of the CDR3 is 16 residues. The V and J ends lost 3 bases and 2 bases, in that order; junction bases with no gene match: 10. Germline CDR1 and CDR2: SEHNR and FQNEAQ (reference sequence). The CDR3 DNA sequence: TGTGCCAGCAGCTTTATCACGGGACAGAGGACCTACGAGCAGTACTTC. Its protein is CASSFITGQRTYEQYF.

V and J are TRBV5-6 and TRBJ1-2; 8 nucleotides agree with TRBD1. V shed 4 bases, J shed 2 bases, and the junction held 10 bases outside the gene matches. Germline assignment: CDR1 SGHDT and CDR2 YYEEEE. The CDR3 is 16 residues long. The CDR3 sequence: CASSLILRGRNYGYTF. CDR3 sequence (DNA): TGTGCCAGCAGCCTGATACTCAGGGGGCGGAACTATGGCTACACCTTC.

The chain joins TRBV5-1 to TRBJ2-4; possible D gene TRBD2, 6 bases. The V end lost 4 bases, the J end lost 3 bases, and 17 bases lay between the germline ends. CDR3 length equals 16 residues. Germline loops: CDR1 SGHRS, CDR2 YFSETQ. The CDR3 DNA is TGCGCCAGCAGCGGGCAGGAGGGCCGGGACAAAAACATTCAGTACTTC. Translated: CASSGQEGRDKNIQYF.

The CDR3 DNA follows: TGCGCCAGCAGTGAGTCTACGACACCCCGCTCTGGAAACACCATATATTTT. It specifies CASSESTTPRSGNTIYF. This chain joins TRBV10-1 and TRBJ1-3; D not resolved. The germline V gene has CDR1 WNHNN and CDR2 SYGVQD (reference sequence). The V and J ends lost 0 bases and 0 bases respectively, with 12 bases between them. The CDR3 extends over 17 amino acids.

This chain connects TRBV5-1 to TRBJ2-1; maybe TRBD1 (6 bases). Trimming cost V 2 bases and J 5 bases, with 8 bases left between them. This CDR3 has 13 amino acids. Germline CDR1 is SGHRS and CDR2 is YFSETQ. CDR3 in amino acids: CASSFGQNNEQFF. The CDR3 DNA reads TGCGCCAGCAGCTTCGGACAGAACAATGAGCAGTTCTTC.

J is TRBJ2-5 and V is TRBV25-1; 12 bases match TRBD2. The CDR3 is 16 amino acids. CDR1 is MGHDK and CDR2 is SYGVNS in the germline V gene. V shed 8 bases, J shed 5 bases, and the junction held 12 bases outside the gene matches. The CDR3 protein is CASESTTSGSPETQYF. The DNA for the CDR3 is TGTGCCAGCGAGTCTACGACTAGCGGGAGTCCGGAGACCCAGTACTTC.

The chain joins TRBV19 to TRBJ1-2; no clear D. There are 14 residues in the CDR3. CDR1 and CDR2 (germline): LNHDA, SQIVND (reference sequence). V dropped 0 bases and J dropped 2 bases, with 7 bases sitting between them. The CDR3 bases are TGTGCCAGTAGTATAGACACAACCAACTATGGCTACACCTTC. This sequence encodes CASSIDTTNYGYTF.

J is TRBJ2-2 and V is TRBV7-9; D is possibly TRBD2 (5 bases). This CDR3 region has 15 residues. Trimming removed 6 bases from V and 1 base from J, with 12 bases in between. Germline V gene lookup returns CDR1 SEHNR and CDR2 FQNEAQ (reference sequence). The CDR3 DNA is TGTGCCAGCAGTGGCCCCGGGGAGAACACCGGGGAGCTGTTTTTT. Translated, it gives CASSGPGENTGELFF.

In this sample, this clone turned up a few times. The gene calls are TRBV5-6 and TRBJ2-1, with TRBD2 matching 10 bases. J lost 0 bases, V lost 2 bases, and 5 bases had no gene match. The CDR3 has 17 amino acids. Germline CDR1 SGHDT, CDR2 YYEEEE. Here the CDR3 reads CASSFLLAGHSYNEQFF. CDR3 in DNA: TGTGCCAGCAGCTTTTTACTAGCGGGGCACTCCTACAATGAGCAGTTCTTC.

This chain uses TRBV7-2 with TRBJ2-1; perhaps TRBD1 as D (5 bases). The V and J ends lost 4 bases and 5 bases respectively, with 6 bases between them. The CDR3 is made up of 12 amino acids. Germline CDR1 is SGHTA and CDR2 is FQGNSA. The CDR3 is CASSWTNNEQFF. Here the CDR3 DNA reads TGTGCCAGCAGCTGGACAAACAATGAGCAGTTCTTC.

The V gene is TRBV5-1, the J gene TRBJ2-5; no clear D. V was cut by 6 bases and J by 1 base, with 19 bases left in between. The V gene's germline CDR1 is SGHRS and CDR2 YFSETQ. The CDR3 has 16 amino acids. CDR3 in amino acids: CASMSTHHRVQETQYF. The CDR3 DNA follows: TGCGCCAGCATGTCTACGCACCACAGAGTCCAAGAGACCCAGTACTTC.

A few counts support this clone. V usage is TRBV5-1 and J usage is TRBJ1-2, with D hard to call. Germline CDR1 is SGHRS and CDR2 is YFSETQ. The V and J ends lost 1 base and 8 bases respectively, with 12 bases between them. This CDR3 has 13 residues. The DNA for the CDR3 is TGCGCCAGCAGCTTGCGGGAGTATGGAGGCTACACCTTC. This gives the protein CASSLREYGGYTF.

The CDR3 protein is CASSVGLRDMDVEQYF. The CDR3 coding sequence is TGTGCCAGCAGCGTAGGGCTCAGGGACATGGACGTCGAGCAGTACTTC. V is TRBV9 and J is TRBJ2-7, with D possibly TRBD1 on 6 matching bases. Germline V gives CDR1 SGDLS, CDR2 YYNGEE. V was pared by 0 bases and J by 6 bases, with 19 bases between. This CDR3 spans 16 amino acids.

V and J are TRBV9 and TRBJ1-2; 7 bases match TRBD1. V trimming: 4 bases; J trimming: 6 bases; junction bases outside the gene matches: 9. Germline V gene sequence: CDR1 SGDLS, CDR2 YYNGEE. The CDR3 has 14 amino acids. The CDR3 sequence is CASSFITGVDGYTF. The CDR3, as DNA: TGTGCCAGCAGCTTTATAACAGGGGTGGATGGCTACACCTTC.

This CDR3 reads CASSDSPDSANEKLFF. The CDR3, as DNA: TGTGCCAGCAGTGACTCGCCCGACAGCGCTAATGAAAAACTGTTTTTT. This chain links TRBV6-4 with TRBJ1-4; D perhaps matches TRBD1 (5 bases). V was trimmed by 0 bases and J by 3 bases, leaving 11 bases between them. The CDR3 loop spans 16 amino acids. CDR1 and CDR2 from the germline V gene are MRHNA and SNTAGT.

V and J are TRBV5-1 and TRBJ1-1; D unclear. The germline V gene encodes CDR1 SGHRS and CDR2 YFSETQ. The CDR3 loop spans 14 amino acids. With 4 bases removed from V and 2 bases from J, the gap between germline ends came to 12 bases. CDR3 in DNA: TGCGCCAGCAGCCTGGAAACGCGAAACACTGAAGCTTTCTTT. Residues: CASSLETRNTEAFF.

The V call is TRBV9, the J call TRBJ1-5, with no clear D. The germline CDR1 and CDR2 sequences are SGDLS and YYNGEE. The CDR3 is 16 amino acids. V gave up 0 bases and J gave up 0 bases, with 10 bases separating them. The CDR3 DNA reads TGTGCCAGCAGCGTAGAGGCGGGGATTAGCAATCAGCCCCAGCATTTT. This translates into CASSVEAGISNQPQHF.